One and the same sample provided the 32 T cell receptor beta chains below, sequenced in a study of blood T cells in healthy people across ages. The authors ran a second PCR of about 6 to 12 cycles using a sample-barcoded 5' primer and a J-beta primer mix. TCRdb fed the 5' RACE reads into MiXCR, producing one record per CDR3 protein. The sample holds some 1.6 million distinct CDR3 sequences; almost 35% are singletons and the top ten take around 11%. The sample consisted of blood. The receptors originated from a woman under 40 in good health.

The CDR3 DNA is TGTGCCAGCAGCCGCGTCGGGGGGGCCGGCAATCAGCCCCAGCATTTT. It is translated as CASSRVGGAGNQPQHF. This sequence joins TRBV7-8 and TRBJ1-5; D is perhaps TRBD1 (6 bases). This CDR3 has 16 residues. Between the trimmed V and J ends, which lost 5 bases and 2 bases, there was a span of 16 bases. CDR1 and CDR2 (germline): SGHVS, FQNEAQ.

The chain employs TRBV6-1 and TRBJ1-5; the match to TRBD1 covers 7 bases. V lost 6 bases to trimming and J lost 7 bases; unmatched junction nucleotides: 6. This CDR3 contains 13 residues. Looked up from germline, CDR1 is MNHNS and CDR2 is SASEGT. The chain's CDR3 is CASSGTARQPQHF. CDR3 sequence (DNA): TGTGCCAGCAGCGGGACAGCCCGCCAGCCCCAGCATTTT.

The V call is TRBV10-3, the J call TRBJ2-7; D perhaps matches TRBD1 (7 bases). The germline CDR1 and CDR2 sequences are ENHRY and SYGVKD. The CDR3 spans 17 residues. V was pared by 2 bases and J by 7 bases, with 24 bases between. In DNA form, the CDR3 reads TGTGCCATCAGTGAGCAACTAGCCCAGGGGGGATACAATGAGCAGTACTTC. It specifies CAISEQLAQGGYNEQYF.

This chain connects TRBV12-3 or TRBV12-4 to TRBJ2-5; D is unclear. The last part of the DNA fits TRBJ2-7 better; the J call may be wrong. The CDR3 runs 12 residues. The CDR3 is CASSFVTHEQYF. As DNA, the CDR3 is TGTGCCAGCAGTTTTGTTACCCACGAGCAGTACTTC.

V usage is TRBV4-1 and J usage is TRBJ1-4; the D is unclear. Trimming took 6 bases from V and 5 from J, leaving 16 bases between them. The CDR3 loop spans 15 amino acids. Germline lookup yields CDR1 MGHRA and CDR2 YSYEKL. The CDR3 region is CASSPGLTYNEKLFF. For the CDR3, the DNA is TGCGCCAGCAGTCCTGGGCTCACCTACAATGAAAAACTGTTTTTT.

The rearrangement links TRBV29-1 to TRBJ2-7, with 8 bases lining up with TRBD1. V trimming: 2 bases; J trimming: 6 bases; junction bases outside the gene matches: 6. Germline values: CDR1 SQVTM, CDR2 ANQGSEA. The CDR3 contains 13 residues. CDR3 DNA sequence: TGCAGCGTTGAATATCCAGGGGGCAGCGAGCAGTACTTC. Translating gives CSVEYPGGSEQYF.

CDR3 bases: TGCGCCAGCTGGGGGGACACCTACAATGAGCAGTTCTTC. Translated: CASWGDTYNEQFF. V usage is TRBV5-1 and J usage is TRBJ2-1; D may correspond to TRBD1 or TRBD2 (6 bases each). The CDR3 is 13 residues long. V was pared by 7 bases and J by 2 bases, with 10 bases between. Germline CDR1 is SGHRS and CDR2 is YFSETQ. The full variable domain, in which reference TRBV5-1 and TRBJ2-1 provide the parts outside the CDR3, is KAGVTQTPRYLIKTRGQQVTLSCSPISGHRSVSWYQQTPGQGLQFLFEYFSETQRNKGNFPGRFSGRQFSNSRSEMNVSTLELGDSALYLCASWGDTYNEQFFGPGTRLTVL.

This chain connects TRBV27 to TRBJ2-7; either TRBD1 or TRBD2 may fit D (6 bases each). This CDR3 comprises 15 residues. CDR1 MNHEY and CDR2 SMNVEV come from the germline V gene (reference sequence). V gave up 6 bases and J gave up 2 bases, with 17 bases separating them. CDR3 residues: CASSPGVREAYEQYF. CDR3 DNA: TGTGCCAGCAGCCCAGGGGTCAGGGAGGCCTACGAGCAGTACTTC.

Comment on this clonotype: One end of the junction varies from germline; a read error may be responsible. CDR3 region: CVSSLLADSYEQYF. The CDR3 bases are TGTGTCAGCAGCTTACTAGCGGATTCCTACGAGCAGTACTTC. This sequence joins TRBV7-2 and TRBJ2-7; 8 bases agree with TRBD2. This CDR3 region has 14 residues. The V gene's germline CDR1 is SGHTA and CDR2 FQGNSA.

The chain employs TRBV5-6 and TRBJ2-1, with D perhaps matching TRBD1 (6 bases). The V end lost 2 bases, the J end lost 5 bases, and 11 bases lay between the germline ends. Germline CDR1 and CDR2: SGHDT and YYEEEE. CDR3 length: 14 amino acids. The CDR3 DNA is TGTGCCAGCAGCTTTGGGGGCTCGAACAATGAGCAGTTCTTC. Its translation is CASSFGGSNNEQFF. Full variable domain (rest looked up from reference TRBV5-6 and TRBJ2-1): DAGVTQSPTHLIKTRGQQVTLRCSPKSGHDTVSWYQQALGQGPQFIFQYYEEEERQRGNFPDRFSGHQFPNYSSELNVNALLLGDSALYLCASSFGGSNNEQFFGPGTRLTVL.

This clonotype was found a few times. This CDR3 reads CASRSGGENEQFF. The CDR3 DNA reads TGTGCCAGTAGAAGCGGGGGGGAAAATGAGCAGTTCTTC. The gene calls are TRBV19 and TRBJ2-1, with 10 bases that match TRBD2. Unmatched junction bases numbered 3, after V lost 6 bases and J lost 7 bases. The CDR3 has 13 amino acids. CDR1 is LNHDA and CDR2 is SQIVND in the germline V gene (reference sequence). The whole variable domain, filled in from reference TRBV19 and TRBJ2-1, reads DGGITQSPKYLFRKEGQNVTLSCEQNLNHDAMYWYRQDPGQGLRLIYYSQIVNDFQKGDIAEGYSVSREKKESFPLTVTSAQKNPTAFYLCASRSGGENEQFFGPGTRLTVL.

The chain combines TRBV7-8 with TRBJ1-3, with D perhaps TRBD1 (5 bases). V lost 3 bases to trimming and J lost 0 bases, with 9 bases between them. This CDR3 contains 15 residues. Germline lookup yields CDR1 SGHVS and CDR2 FQNEAQ. CDR3 nucleotides: TGTGCCAGCAGCTTTACGGGGCACTCTGGAAACACCATATATTTT. Its translation is CASSFTGHSGNTIYF.

The sample holds a few counts of this clonotype. The chain uses TRBV6-1 and TRBJ1-4; D ambiguous. This CDR3 has 15 residues. Deletions cut 10 bases from V and 7 bases from J, with 22 bases between. Germline values: CDR1 MNHNS, CDR2 SASEGT. The CDR3, as DNA: TGTGCCACGAGCATCGTGGCTGGGGAGAGTGAAAAACTGTTTTTT. Translated, it gives CATSIVAGESEKLFF.

V gene TRBV20-1 combines with J gene TRBJ2-5, with a possible D match to TRBD2 (6 bases). The length of the CDR3 is 14 residues. Germline CDR1 DFQATT, CDR2 SNEGSKA (reference sequence). V lost 3 bases, J lost 4 bases, and 15 bases lay in between. DNA of the CDR3: TGCAGTGCTAGGCATTTGGGACTGAGAGAGACCCAGTACTTC. Translating it yields CSARHLGLRETQYF.

Points on this clonotype: With only one base between it and a far larger clone, this is likely a read error. V and J are TRBV5-1 and TRBJ2-3, with 7 bases matching TRBD1. The CDR3 length is 15 residues. The germline V gene encodes CDR1 SGHRS and CDR2 YFSETQ. In DNA, the CDR3 is TGCGCCAGCAGCTTGGGACAGGGTGGCACAGGTACGCAGTATTTT. It encodes CASSLGQGGTGTQYF.

This clonotype was seen many times. The genes are TRBV29-1 and TRBJ1-2; 8 bases line up with TRBD1. V lost 6 bases and J lost 8; bases outside the gene matches: 8. The CDR3 spans 12 residues. CDR1 is SQVTM and CDR2 is ANQGSEA in the germline V gene. The CDR3 is CSVGQGAWGYTF. The DNA for the CDR3 is TGCAGCGTAGGACAGGGCGCATGGGGCTACACCTTC.

The rearrangement uses TRBV9 and TRBJ2-7; D may be TRBD1 (6 bases). CDR3 size: 14 residues. From germline, CDR1 is SGDLS and CDR2 YYNGEE. V lost 4 bases, J lost 2 bases, and 13 bases lay in between. CDR3 nucleotide sequence: TGTGCCAGCAGCTCCCGACAGGCTGCCTACGAGCAGTACTTC. As protein: CASSSRQAAYEQYF. The full variable domain, rest sourced from reference TRBV9 and TRBJ2-7, is DSGVTQTPKHLITATGQRVTLRCSPRSGDLSVYWYQQSLDQGLQFLIQYYNGEERAKGNILERFSAQQFPDLHSELNLSSLELGDSALYFCASSSRQAAYEQYFGPGTRLTVT.

This clonotype was picked up a small number of times. This rearrangement joins TRBV29-1 to TRBJ2-5, with 7 positions matching TRBD1. The CDR3 loop spans 14 amino acids. Germline lookup yields CDR1 SQVTM and CDR2 ANQGSEA. V shed 4 bases, J shed 1 base, and the junction held 6 bases outside the gene matches. In DNA, the CDR3 is TGCAGCGTTGGGGCCGGGACAGCCCAAGAGACCCAGTACTTC. This gives the protein CSVGAGTAQETQYF.

About this clonotype itself: This likely comes from a read error, as the CDR3 has no conserved phenylalanine or tryptophan at its end. V is TRBV12-3 or TRBV12-4 and J is TRBJ1-2, with a possible D match to TRBD1 (5 bases). The CDR3 has 14 residues. V lost 7 bases, J lost 4 bases, and 16 bases lay in between. The CDR3 coding sequence is TGTGCCAGCACCCCTGGGGGGGTGAGCTATGGCTACACCTGC. It encodes CASTPGGVSYGYTC.

This clonotype showed up just a few times. The chain has TRBV2 and TRBJ2-6; D may match TRBD1 or TRBD2 (5 bases each). Germline-derived CDR1 and CDR2 are SNHLY and FYNNEI. CDR3 length: 13 amino acids. The V gene lost 7 bases and the J gene lost 4 bases, with 8 bases spanning the gap. Here the CDR3 DNA reads TGTGCCAGCAACGGGGCCGGGGCCAACGTCCTGACTTTC. Translating gives CASNGAGANVLTF.

This clonotype was seen a few times. V and J are TRBV5-6 and TRBJ2-3; TRBD1 or TRBD2 may be the D gene (6 bases each). CDR1 is SGHDT and CDR2 is YYEEEE in the germline V gene. The CDR3 consists of 15 residues. The ends were cut back, 4 bases at V and 4 bases at J, with 16 bases in the middle. The CDR3 sequence: CASSVGAGTADTQYF. CDR3 DNA sequence: TGTGCCAGCAGCGTGGGGGCGGGAACGGCAGATACGCAGTATTTT. Full variable domain (rest looked up from reference TRBV5-6 and TRBJ2-3): DAGVTQSPTHLIKTRGQQVTLRCSPKSGHDTVSWYQQALGQGPQFIFQYYEEEERQRGNFPDRFSGHQFPNYSSELNVNALLLGDSALYLCASSVGAGTADTQYFGPGTRLTVL.

This clonotype is a singleton in its sample. This could be a read error, since a much larger clone is one nucleotide away. The chain recombines TRBV29-1 with TRBJ2-5; 10 bases align to TRBD1. The CDR3 runs to 12 residues. CDR1 SQVTM and CDR2 ANQGSEA come from the germline V gene. The CDR3 DNA reads as TGCAGCGGTGACAGGGGGCCAGAGGCCCAGTACTTC. Protein: CSGDRGPEAQYF.

Only a few counts were recorded for this clonotype. V gene TRBV10-3 combines with J gene TRBJ2-3; 11 bases are shared with TRBD2. V shed 0 bases and J 2 bases; nucleotides not matched to a gene: 4. The CDR3 has 17 amino acids. CDR1 and CDR2 from the germline V gene are ENHRY and SYGVKD. The CDR3 DNA reads as TGTGCCATCAGTGAGTCTACTAGCGGGGGACACACAGATACGCAGTATTTT. Protein sequence: CAISESTSGGHTDTQYF.

This chain joins TRBV11-1 and TRBJ2-3; D is unclear. Germline CDR1 and CDR2: SGHAT and FQDESV (reference sequence). V was clipped by 4 bases and J by 2 bases, with 10 bases between them. The CDR3 contains 14 residues. The CDR3 region has the DNA TGTGCCAGCAGCTCAAGATTATACACAGATACGCAGTATTTT. Its translation: CASSSRLYTDTQYF. The full variable domain, with the rest looked up from reference TRBV11-1 and TRBJ2-3, is EAEVAQSPRYKITEKSQAVAFWCDPISGHATLYWYRQILGQGPELLVQFQDESVVDDSQLPKDRFSAERLKGVDSTLKIQPAELGDSAMYLCASSSRLYTDTQYFGPGTRLTVL.

In its sample, this clonotype was seen a few times. This chain joins TRBV5-1 and TRBJ2-5; 10 nucleotides align to TRBD1. The J segment lost 1 base and the V segment lost 4 bases, leaving 4 bases of the junction unmatched. Germline CDR1 SGHRS, CDR2 YFSETQ. The CDR3 contains 15 residues. The CDR3 sequence: CASSHGTGAQETQYF. The CDR3 coding sequence is TGCGCCAGCAGCCACGGGACAGGGGCCCAAGAGACCCAGTACTTC.

Comments on this clonotype: A junction boundary mismatches the germline segment, possibly from a read error. V gene TRBV27 combines with J gene TRBJ2-2; 11 bases fit TRBD1. The CDR3 runs to 16 residues. Germline CDR1 and CDR2: MNHEY and SMNVEV (reference sequence). The CDR3 DNA reads TGTGCCAACAGTCCCCCGGACAGGGGGCCGGGCGGGGAGCTGTTTTTT. This encodes CANSPPDRGPGGELFF.

This clonotype was counted at least ten times. V usage is TRBV6-1 and J usage is TRBJ2-3, with D possibly TRBD1 on 5 matching bases. V lost 8 bases and J 3 bases, leaving 18 bases between the germline ends. From germline, CDR1 is MNHNS and CDR2 SASEGT. This CDR3 has 15 amino acids. CDR3 loop: CASAPHPAGTDTQYF. For the CDR3, the DNA is TGTGCCAGCGCCCCACATCCGGCAGGGACAGATACGCAGTATTTT.

This clonotype was detected only once. At one end, the junction sequence differs from germline, possibly due to a read error. This CDR3 reads CASSRPGTGDGNTF. The CDR3 nucleotides read TGTGCCAGCAGCCGTCCCGGGACTGGTGATGGCAACACCTTC. This chain connects TRBV7-9 to TRBJ1-2, with D possibly matching TRBD1 (5 bases). Germline V lookup: CDR1 SEHNR, CDR2 FQNEAQ (reference sequence). CDR3 length: 14 residues.

The rearrangement links TRBV6-6 to TRBJ2-7, with D perhaps assigned TRBD1 or TRBD2 (7 bases each). Germline lookup yields CDR1 MNHNY and CDR2 SVGAGI (reference sequence). The CDR3 spans 14 residues. V was shortened by 5 bases and J by 4 bases, with 15 bases between the two germline ends. The CDR3 DNA sequence: TGTGCCAGCAGTGCTATCAGGGGGGGATACGAGCAGTACTTC. Its translation is CASSAIRGGYEQYF.

V and J are TRBV20-1 and TRBJ2-3; 8 positions match TRBD2. This CDR3 contains 15 residues. The germline gives CDR1 DFQATT, CDR2 SNEGSKA (reference sequence). V was pared by 1 base and J by 1 base, with 4 bases of the junction left unmatched. The CDR3 sequence is CSARGIGGGTDTQYF. The CDR3 DNA reads as TGCAGTGCTAGAGGAATCGGGGGGGGCACAGATACGCAGTATTTT.

The chain recombines TRBV7-3 with TRBJ2-1, with D tentatively TRBD2 (6 bases). V dropped 5 bases and J dropped 7 bases, with 12 bases sitting between them. This CDR3 spans 13 amino acids. CDR1 is SGHTA and CDR2 is FQGTGA in the germline V gene. CDR3 nucleotide sequence: TGTGCCAGCAGCCATTCCGGGGGTAATGAGCAGTTCTTC. Translating gives CASSHSGGNEQFF.

This clonotype was detected a few times. The chain joins TRBV3-1 to TRBJ2-7, with 7 bases that match TRBD2. CDR3 length equals 14 residues. Germline trimming cut 2 bases from V and 5 bases from J; bases unmatched to any gene: 6. The germline gives CDR1 LGHDT, CDR2 YNNKEL (reference sequence). Here the CDR3 reads CASSQPGLPNEQYF. CDR3 in DNA: TGTGCCAGCAGCCAACCGGGACTACCTAACGAGCAGTACTTC.